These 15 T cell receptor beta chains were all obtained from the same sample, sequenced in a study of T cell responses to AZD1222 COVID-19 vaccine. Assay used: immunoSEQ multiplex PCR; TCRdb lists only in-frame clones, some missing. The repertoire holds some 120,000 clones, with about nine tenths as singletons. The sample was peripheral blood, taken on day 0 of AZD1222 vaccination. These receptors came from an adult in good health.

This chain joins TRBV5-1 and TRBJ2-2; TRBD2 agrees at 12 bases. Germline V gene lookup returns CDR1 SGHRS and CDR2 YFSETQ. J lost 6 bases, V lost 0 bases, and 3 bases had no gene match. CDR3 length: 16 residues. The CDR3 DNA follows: TGCGCCAGCAGCTTGGGGACTAGCGGGGTCGCCGGGGAGCTGTTTTTT. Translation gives CASSLGTSGVAGELFF.

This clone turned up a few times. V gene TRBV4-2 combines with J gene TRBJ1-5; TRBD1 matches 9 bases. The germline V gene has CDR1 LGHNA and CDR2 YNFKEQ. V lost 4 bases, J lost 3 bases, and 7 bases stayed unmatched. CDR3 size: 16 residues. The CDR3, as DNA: TGTGCCAGCAGCCCAATTCTACAGGGGGCCAATCAGCCCCAGCATTTT. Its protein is CASSPILQGANQPQHF.

The CDR3 bases are TGTGCCACCCAGGGGGCGAACACCGGGGAGCTGTTTTTT. It translates to CATQGANTGELFF. This rearrangement joins TRBV28 to TRBJ2-2, with 7 bases fitting TRBD1. Germline CDR1 MDHEN, CDR2 SYDVKM. V lost 10 bases and J lost 0; bases outside the gene matches: 2. The CDR3 consists of 13 residues.

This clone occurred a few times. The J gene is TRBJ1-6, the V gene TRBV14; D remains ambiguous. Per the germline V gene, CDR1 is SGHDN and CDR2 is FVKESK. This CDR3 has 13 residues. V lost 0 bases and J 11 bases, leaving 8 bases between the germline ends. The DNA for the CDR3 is TGTGCCAGCAGCCAAGAAGGGAGAACACCCCTCCACTTT. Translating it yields CASSQEGRTPLHF. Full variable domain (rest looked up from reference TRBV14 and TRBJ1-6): EAGVTQFPSHSVIEKGQTVTLRCDPISGHDNLYWYRRVMGKEIKFLLHFVKESKQDESGMPNNRFLAERTGGTYSTLKVQPAELEDSGVYFCASSQEGRTPLHFGNGTRLTVT.

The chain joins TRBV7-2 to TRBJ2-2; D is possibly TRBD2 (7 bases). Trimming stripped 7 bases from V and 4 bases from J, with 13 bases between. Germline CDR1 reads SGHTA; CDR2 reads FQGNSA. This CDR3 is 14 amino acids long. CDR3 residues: CASNGGGATGELFF. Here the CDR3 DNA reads TGTGCCAGCAATGGTGGGGGGGCCACCGGGGAGCTGTTTTTT.

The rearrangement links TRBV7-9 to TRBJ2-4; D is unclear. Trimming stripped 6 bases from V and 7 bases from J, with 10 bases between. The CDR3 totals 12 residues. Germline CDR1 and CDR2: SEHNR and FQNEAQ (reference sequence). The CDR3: CASSKDLNIQYF. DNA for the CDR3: TGTGCCAGCAGTAAGGACCTGAACATTCAGTACTTC.

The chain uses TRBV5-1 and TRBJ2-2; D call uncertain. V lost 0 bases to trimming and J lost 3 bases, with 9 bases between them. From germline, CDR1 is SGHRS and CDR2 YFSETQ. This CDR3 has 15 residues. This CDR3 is CASSLGDLYTGELFF. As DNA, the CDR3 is TGCGCCAGCAGCTTGGGGGATCTATACACCGGGGAGCTGTTTTTT.

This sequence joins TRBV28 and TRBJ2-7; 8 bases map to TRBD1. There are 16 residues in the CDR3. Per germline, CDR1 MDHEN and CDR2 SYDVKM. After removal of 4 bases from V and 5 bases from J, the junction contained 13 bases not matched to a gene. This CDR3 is CASSSSDRGSDDEQYF. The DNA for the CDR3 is TGTGCCAGCAGTTCCTCTGACAGGGGTTCGGATGACGAGCAGTACTTC.

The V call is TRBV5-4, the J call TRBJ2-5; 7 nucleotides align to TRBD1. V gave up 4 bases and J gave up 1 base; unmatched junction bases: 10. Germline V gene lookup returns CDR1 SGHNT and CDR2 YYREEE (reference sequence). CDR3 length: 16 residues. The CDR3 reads CASSIKGAVPQETQYF. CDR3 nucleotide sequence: TGTGCCAGCAGCATAAAGGGGGCAGTTCCCCAAGAGACCCAGTACTTC.

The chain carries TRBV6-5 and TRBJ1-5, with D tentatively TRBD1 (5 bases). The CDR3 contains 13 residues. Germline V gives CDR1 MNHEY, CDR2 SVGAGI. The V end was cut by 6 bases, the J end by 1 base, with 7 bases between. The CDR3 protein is CASSRQSNQPQHF. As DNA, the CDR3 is TGTGCCAGCAGCCGACAGAGCAATCAGCCCCAGCATTTT.

The CDR3 DNA sequence: TGTGCCAGCAGTTTTGAGGGGGAGTACGAGCAGTACTTC. It yields the protein CASSFEGEYEQYF. The gene calls are TRBV12-3 or TRBV12-4 and TRBJ2-7, with D possibly TRBD1 on 6 matching bases. V was cut by 3 bases and J by 4 bases, with 10 bases left in between. The CDR3 spans 13 residues.

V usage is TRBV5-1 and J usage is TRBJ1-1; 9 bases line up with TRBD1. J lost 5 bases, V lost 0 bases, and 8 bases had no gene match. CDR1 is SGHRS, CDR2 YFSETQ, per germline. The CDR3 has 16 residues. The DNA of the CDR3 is TGCGCCAGCAGCTTGGTGGGGGGACAGGGTCTAACTGAAGCTTTCTTT. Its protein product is CASSLVGGQGLTEAFF.

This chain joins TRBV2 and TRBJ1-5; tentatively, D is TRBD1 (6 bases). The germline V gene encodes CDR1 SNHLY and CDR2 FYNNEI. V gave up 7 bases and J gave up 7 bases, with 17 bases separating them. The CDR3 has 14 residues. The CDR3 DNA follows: TGTGCCAGCACCCTTTCAGGGGCGCGGCAGCCCCAGCATTTT. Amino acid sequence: CASTLSGARQPQHF. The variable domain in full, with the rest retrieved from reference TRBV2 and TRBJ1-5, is EPEVTQTPSHQVTQMGQEVILRCVPISNHLYFYWYRQILGQKVEFLVSFYNNEISEKSEIFDDQFSVERPDGSNFTLKIRSTKLEDSAMYFCASTLSGARQPQHFGDGTRLSIL.

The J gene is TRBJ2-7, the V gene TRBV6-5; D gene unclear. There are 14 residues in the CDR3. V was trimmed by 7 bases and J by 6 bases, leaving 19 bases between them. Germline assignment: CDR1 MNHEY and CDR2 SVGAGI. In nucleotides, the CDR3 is TGTGCCAGCAATCGGTTAGCCGCTATTGGCGAGCAGTACTTC. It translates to CASNRLAAIGEQYF.

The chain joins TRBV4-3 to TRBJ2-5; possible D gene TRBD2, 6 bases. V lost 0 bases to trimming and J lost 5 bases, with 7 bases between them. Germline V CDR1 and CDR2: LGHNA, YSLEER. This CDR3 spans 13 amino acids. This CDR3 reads CASSQDGGETQYF. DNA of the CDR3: TGCGCCAGCAGCCAAGATGGGGGGGAGACCCAGTACTTC.